Listed below are T cell receptor beta chains from one sample, sequenced in a study of cytomegalovirus exposure and HLA in healthy donors. The data were produced by immunoSEQ multiplex PCR, yet TCRdb's version contains in-frame clones alone and is incomplete. The sample consists of a few hundred thousand clones, roughly 70% of them appearing once. The source material was PBMCs. These receptors originate from a woman younger than 45 in good health and CMV-seronegative. The CDR3 runs from the conserved cysteine through the conserved F or W. D genes are given only for firm matches. Some rows have no size entry. The others give once, few or many, or a class for an expanded clone.

TRBJ1-3,-,-,TRBV2,CASRDRDNSGNTIYF,TGTGCCAGCAGGGACCGGGACAACTCTGGAAACACCATATATTTT
TRBJ2-1,-,-,TRBV2,CASSEWGQGGIEQFF,TGTGCCAGCAGTGAATGGGGCCAGGGGGGCATTGAGCAGTTCTTC
TRBJ2-3,few,-,TRBV10-3,CAISGAGPLDTQYF,TGTGCCATCAGTGGGGCGGGCCCCCTCGATACGCAGTATTTT
TRBJ2-2,-,TRBD1,TRBV7-3,CASSLKTGTGPGELFF,TGTGCCAGCAGCTTAAAAACTGGGACAGGGCCCGGGGAGCTGTTTTTT
TRBJ2-1,-,TRBD2,TRBV5-6,CASSFGGNEQFF,TGTGCCAGCAGCTTCGGGGGGAATGAGCAGTTCTTC
TRBJ2-1,-,TRBD2,TRBV25-1,CASSEYSGAGKYNEQFF,TGTGCCAGCAGTGAATATTCGGGAGCGGGAAAGTACAATGAGCAGTTCTTC
TRBJ1-4,-,-,TRBV7-9,CASSLDTPREEKLFF,TGTGCCAGCAGCTTAGACACCCCGAGGGAGGAAAAACTGTTTTTT
TRBJ1-5,few,-,TRBV18,CASSPWAGASNQPQHF,TGTGCCAGCTCACCATGGGCAGGGGCTAGCAATCAGCCCCAGCATTTT
TRBJ1-2,-,-,TRBV7-8,CASSLNRESGYTF,TGTGCCAGCAGCTTAAACAGGGAGTCTGGCTACACCTTC
TRBJ2-4,-,TRBD2,TRBV19,CASSITSGSIEYF,TGTGCCAGTAGTATAACTAGCGGGAGTATTGAGTACTTC
TRBJ1-1,-,TRBD1,TRBV9,CASSSGDRRNTEAFF,TGTGCCAGCAGCTCTGGGGACAGGCGAAACACTGAAGCTTTCTTT
TRBJ1-2,-,TRBD1,TRBV5-3,CASSLRSTGSYGYTF,TGTGCCAGCAGCTTACGATCGACAGGGAGCTATGGCTACACCTTC
TRBJ1-4,-,TRBD1,TRBV5-1,CASSLTGQGDEKLFF,TGCGCCAGCAGCTTGACTGGACAGGGGGACGAAAAACTGTTTTTT
TRBJ2-1,-,TRBD2,TRBV9,CASSVGGSGRAERSLQFF,TGTGCCAGCAGCGTAGGTGGTAGCGGGAGGGCTGAAAGGAGCCTGCAGTTCTTC
TRBJ1-2,-,-,TRBV19,CASSPGFYGYTF,TGTGCCAGTAGTCCAGGGTTCTATGGCTACACCTTC
TRBJ2-1,many,TRBD2,TRBV19,CASSISAGGSYNEQFF,TGTGCCAGTAGTATATCAGCGGGGGGATCTTACAATGAGCAGTTCTTC
TRBJ2-3,once,TRBD1,TRBV5-5,CASSPRGYRTDTQYF,TGTGCCAGCAGCCCCAGGGGGTATAGGACAGATACGCAGTATTTT
TRBJ1-6,-,TRBD1,TRBV28,CASSWGQVYNSPLHF,TGTGCCAGCAGCTGGGGACAGGTCTATAATTCACCCCTCCACTTT
TRBJ1-6,-,-,TRBV2,CASSEVPRLGSPLHF,TGTGCCAGCAGTGAAGTCCCCCGACTAGGGTCACCCCTCCACTTT
TRBJ2-7,few,-,TRBV18,CASSLYLEGVDEQYF,TGTGCCAGCTCACTCTACCTAGAGGGGGTGGACGAGCAGTACTTC
TRBJ2-7,-,-,TRBV9,CASSPWGVRGSYEQYF,TGTGCCAGCAGCCCCTGGGGAGTAAGGGGGTCCTACGAGCAGTACTTC
TRBJ2-5,-,-,TRBV27,CASSLYGETQYF,TGTGCCAGCAGTTTATACGGGGAGACCCAGTACTTC
TRBJ2-3,-,-,TRBV4-1,CASSWAGATDTQYF,TGCGCCAGCAGCTGGGCGGGGGCCACAGATACGCAGTATTTT
TRBJ1-6,-,TRBD1,TRBV27,CASSYGTDLRNSPLHF,TGTGCCAGCAGTTATGGGACAGACCTTAGGAATTCACCCCTCCACTTT
TRBJ2-7,-,-,TRBV7-9,CASSPLGQPYEQYF,TGTGCCAGCAGCCCCCTGGGGCAGCCCTACGAGCAGTACTTC
TRBJ2-2,few,-,TRBV5-6,CASSLTTQVNTGELFF,TGTGCCAGCAGCTTGACAACCCAAGTCAACACCGGGGAGCTGTTTTTT
TRBJ1-2,-,-,TRBV5-4,CASSPPDSRTLNYGYTF,TGTGCCAGCAGCCCCCCGGACAGCCGCACCCTTAACTATGGCTACACCTTC
TRBJ1-6,-,-,TRBV30,CAWTWSGVGLSSYNSPLHF,TGTGCCTGGACTTGGTCAGGGGTTGGATTGAGCTCCTATAATTCACCCCTCCACTTT
TRBJ2-7,-,-,TRBV2,CASSEASREPYEQYF,TGTGCCAGCAGTGAAGCCAGCCGGGAGCCCTACGAGCAGTACTTC
TRBJ1-5,few,-,TRBV11-2,CASRGRGGNQPQHF,TGTGCCAGCAGGGGCAGGGGTGGCAATCAGCCCCAGCATTTT
TRBJ2-5,-,TRBD1,TRBV6-5,CASGAGTGAQETQYF,TGTGCCAGCGGCGCCGGGACAGGGGCTCAAGAGACCCAGTACTTC
TRBJ1-1,-,TRBD1,TRBV19,CASSISPPDRGAEAFF,TGTGCCAGTAGTATATCGCCTCCGGACAGGGGGGCTGAAGCTTTCTTT
TRBJ1-4,few,-,TRBV30,CAWSVGGLGKLFF,TGTGCCTGGAGTGTAGGAGGATTGGGAAAACTGTTTTTT
TRBJ2-7,-,-,TRBV4-1,CASSLDSYEQYF,TGCGCCAGCAGCCTAGACAGCTACGAGCAGTACTTC
TRBJ2-7,-,-,TRBV27,CASMASSYEQYF,TGTGCCAGCATGGCCAGTTCCTACGAGCAGTACTTC
TRBJ2-2,-,TRBD2,TRBV7-3,CASSLGTTGTGELFF,TGTGCCAGCAGCTTAGGGACTACTGGCACCGGGGAGCTGTTTTTT
TRBJ1-5,-,-,TRBV2,CASAGVVQPQHF,TGTGCCAGCGCCGGGGTAGTTCAGCCCCAGCATTTT
TRBJ2-5,-,TRBD1,TRBV19,CASGWTGGETQYF,TGTGCCAGTGGCTGGACAGGGGGAGAGACCCAGTACTTC
TRBJ1-2,-,-,TRBV5-1,CASHSPGHESLNYGYTF,TGCGCCAGCCATAGTCCGGGACATGAATCTCTTAACTATGGCTACACCTTC
TRBJ1-1,once,-,TRBV2,CASSEAARNTEAFF,TGTGCCAGCAGTGAAGCCGCTAGGAACACTGAAGCTTTCTTT
TRBJ2-5,-,-,TRBV11-2,CASSLLPGQETQYF,TGTGCCAGCAGCTTATTACCGGGTCAAGAGACCCAGTACTTC
TRBJ2-3,-,-,TRBV4-1,CASSQVWGRGSTDTQYF,TGCGCCAGCAGCCAAGTTTGGGGGCGGGGGAGCACAGATACGCAGTATTTT
TRBJ2-3,-,-,TRBV27,CVSSLYFGGASTDTQYF,TGTGTCAGCAGTTTATATTTCGGCGGGGCTAGCACAGATACGCAGTATTTT
TRBJ2-5,few,TRBD2,TRBV2,CASYGLAGGPDSRETQYF,TGTGCCAGCTATGGTCTAGCGGGAGGGCCAGATTCACGAGAGACCCAGTACTTC
TRBJ1-2,-,TRBD1,TRBV2,CASSEGTGRYGYTF,TGTGCCAGCAGTGAAGGGACAGGAAGGTATGGCTACACCTTC
TRBJ1-2,-,-,TRBV5-5,CASSPRGQSYGYTF,TGTGCCAGCAGCCCGCGAGGGCAGAGCTATGGCTACACCTTC
TRBJ1-1,-,TRBD1,TRBV15,CATSPYGAGGTTEAFF,TGTGCCACCAGCCCTTACGGCGCAGGGGGGACCACTGAAGCTTTCTTT
TRBJ1-3,-,-,TRBV5-5,CASSLLEGGNLGNTIYF,TGTGCCAGCAGCTTGTTGGAAGGGGGAAACCTAGGAAACACCATATATTTT
TRBJ1-2,-,-,TRBV4-1,CASSQTTGYDGYTF,TGCGCCAGCAGCCAGACGACAGGATATGATGGCTACACCTTC
TRBJ2-1,-,-,TRBV7-8,CASSLGTNEQFF,TGTGCCAGCAGCCTCGGGACTAATGAGCAGTTCTTC
TRBJ2-4,-,TRBD1,TRBV19,CASRNMAGTGSKNIQYF,TGTGCCAGTAGGAATATGGCCGGGACAGGGTCCAAAAACATTCAGTACTTC
TRBJ2-1,-,-,TRBV7-8,CASSLSQGNSNEQFF,TGTGCCAGCAGCTTATCCCAGGGGAATAGCAATGAGCAGTTCTTC
TRBJ1-1,-,-,TRBV2,CASAVGGYTEAFF,TGTGCCAGCGCCGTTGGGGGGTACACTGAAGCTTTCTTT
TRBJ1-5,-,-,TRBV11-3,CASSLEYNQPQHF,TGTGCCAGCAGCTTAGAGTATAATCAGCCCCAGCATTTT
TRBJ1-4,-,-,TRBV30,CAWSVGAGVGEKLFF,TGTGCCTGGAGTGTAGGAGCAGGGGTGGGGGAAAAACTGTTTTTT
TRBJ1-1,-,TRBD1,TRBV18,CASSAGQVNTEAFF,TGTGCCAGCTCCGCGGGACAGGTGAACACTGAAGCTTTCTTT
TRBJ1-1,-,-,TRBV19,CASSMGATEAFF,TGTGCCAGTAGTATGGGGGCCACTGAAGCTTTCTTT
TRBJ1-5,-,-,TRBV28,CASSLWGGEENQPQHF,TGTGCCAGCAGTTTATGGGGGGGGGAAGAGAATCAGCCCCAGCATTTT
TRBJ2-5,-,TRBD1,TRBV5-4,CASSYRGEETQYF,TGTGCCAGCAGCTACAGGGGAGAGGAGACCCAGTACTTC
TRBJ1-1,-,-,TRBV21-1,CASSKAQGCNTEAFF,TGTGCCAGCAGCAAAGCGCAGGGCTGCAACACTGAAGCTTTCTTT